Below, 29 T cell receptor beta chains from the same sample are listed, as sequenced in a study of cytomegalovirus exposure and HLA in healthy donors listed by TCRdb under 2017. To prepare the library, the immunoSEQ multiplex PCR assay was applied. A mixture of 60 forward primers for TCR Vbeta segments and 13 reverse primers for TCR Jbeta segments was used in the multiplex PCR. TCRdb re-hosts the immuneACCESS table, in-frame sequences only. Its copies lack some clones; in the studies checked, an unresolved V gene accounts for under half of them, and the cause for the rest is not known. The sample table lists about 130,000 clones, about 61% of them with a count of one. Less than 3% of the sample comes from the top ten. Sequencing input: PBMCs. These receptors were obtained from a woman between 35 and 50 years old in good health and CMV-seronegative.

The chain carries TRBV13 and TRBJ2-3, with TRBD2 matching 8 bases. The CDR3 runs to 16 residues. V was clipped by 5 bases and J by 0 bases; unmatched bases: 7. Per the germline V gene, CDR1 is PRHDT and CDR2 is FYEKMQ (reference sequence). CDR3 bases: TGTGCCAGCAGCCCCCGGGTAGCGGGGAGCACAGATACGCAGTATTTT. It encodes CASSPRVAGSTDTQYF.

This clone was detected only a few times. The chain couples TRBV25-1 to TRBJ1-2, with TRBD1 identical over 8 bases. Germline CDR1 reads MGHDK; CDR2 reads SYGVNS. The length of the CDR3 is 13 residues. The V segment lost 4 bases and the J segment 5 bases; nucleotides outside the gene matches: 3. CDR3 DNA sequence: TGTGCCAGCAGTGCGGGACAGGTATATGGCTACACCTTC. Translation gives CASSAGQVYGYTF.

The chain couples TRBV25-1 to TRBJ1-1; tentative D call: TRBD1 (6 bases). Germline assignment: CDR1 MGHDK and CDR2 SYGVNS. Between the trimmed V and J ends, which lost 6 bases and 8 bases, there was a span of 13 bases. This CDR3 comprises 12 residues. The CDR3 sequence: CASREGQAEAFF. The CDR3 DNA follows: TGTGCCAGCAGAGAGGGACAAGCGGAAGCTTTCTTT. The variable domain in full, completed from reference TRBV25-1 and TRBJ1-1, reads EADIYQTPRYLVIGTGKKITLECSQTMGHDKMYWYQQDPGMELHLIHYSYGVNSTEKGDLSSESTVSRIRTEHFPLTLESARPSHTSQYLCASREGQAEAFFGQGTRLTVV.

The rearrangement joins TRBV15 to TRBJ2-7; 10 bases align to TRBD1. The length of the CDR3 is 15 residues. From germline, CDR1 is LNHNV and CDR2 YYDKDF (reference sequence). V shed 0 bases, J shed 5 bases, and the junction held 4 bases outside the gene matches. The CDR3 sequence is CATSRDSGTGDEQYF. In DNA form, the CDR3 reads TGTGCCACCAGCAGAGACTCCGGGACAGGGGACGAGCAGTACTTC.

In this sample, this clone turned up a few times. The chain recombines TRBV4-3 with TRBJ2-5, with 15 bases lining up with TRBD2. Trimming took 4 bases from V and 4 from J; bases not matched to a gene: 4. The CDR3 sequence is 16 residues long. Germline lookup yields CDR1 LGHNA and CDR2 YSLEER. CDR3 region: CASSLGTSGGTETQYF. In DNA, the CDR3 is TGCGCCAGCAGCCTCGGGACTAGCGGGGGGACAGAGACCCAGTACTTC.

The genes are TRBV7-2 and TRBJ2-3; TRBD1 matches 9 bases. Germline CDR1 is SGHTA and CDR2 is FQGNSA. The junction had 7 bases not matched to a gene; V was cut back by 0 bases and J by 0 bases. The length of the CDR3 is 18 residues. The CDR3 loop reads CASSLAPGQGPSTDTQYF. The CDR3 bases are TGTGCCAGCAGCTTAGCCCCGGGACAGGGACCTAGCACAGATACGCAGTATTTT.

This clone was found a few times. This chain uses TRBV7-8 with TRBJ2-5, with 11 bases fitting TRBD2. Trimming at V came to 3 bases and at J to 4 bases, leaving 10 bases not matched to a gene. CDR3 length equals 17 residues. Germline loops: CDR1 SGHVS, CDR2 FQNEAQ. CDR3 sequence: CASSFFFSGGAGETQYF. CDR3 coding DNA: TGTGCCAGCAGCTTTTTTTTTAGCGGGGGGGCAGGAGAGACCCAGTACTTC.

The rearrangement uses TRBV9 and TRBJ2-1, with D perhaps matching TRBD1 (5 bases). This CDR3 has 15 amino acids. V was clipped by 3 bases and J by 9 bases, with 19 bases between them. Germline CDR1 SGDLS, CDR2 YYNGEE. DNA of the CDR3: TGTGCCAGCAGCGGGGGCGAGGTGGCATTCCGTGAGCAGTTCTTC. This sequence encodes CASSGGEVAFREQFF.

The V gene is TRBV6-6, the J gene TRBJ2-5; 7 nucleotides align to TRBD1. The CDR3 has 15 amino acids. The J segment lost 5 bases and the V segment lost 3 bases, leaving 9 bases of the junction unmatched. Germline V gives CDR1 MNHNY, CDR2 SVGAGI (reference sequence). CDR3 in DNA: TGTGCCAGCAGTTATTTTGAGGGGGCTATGGAGACCCAGTACTTC. Amino acid sequence: CASSYFEGAMETQYF.

This CDR3 is CASSQLQGTWRGYTF. The DNA for the CDR3 is TGCGCCAGCAGCCAATTACAGGGGACGTGGCGGGGCTACACCTTC. This rearrangement joins TRBV4-1 to TRBJ1-2; 7 bases fit TRBD1. CDR1 is MGHRA and CDR2 is YSYEKL in the germline V gene. J gave up 8 bases and V 2 bases, and 11 bases lay outside the gene matches. CDR3 length: 15 residues.

This clone was observed once. The CDR3 sequence: CASSYGVGGAGTEAFF. CDR3 coding DNA: TGTGCCAGCAGTTACGGTGTGGGGGGGGCCGGCACTGAAGCTTTCTTT. The J gene is TRBJ1-1, the V gene TRBV6-6; TRBD1 might be the D (6 bases). CDR1 is MNHNY and CDR2 is SVGAGI in the germline V gene (reference sequence). The CDR3 is 16 residues long. The V end lost 2 bases, the J end lost 4 bases, and 17 bases lay between the germline ends.

The J gene is TRBJ2-6, the V gene TRBV5-1; possible D gene TRBD2, 5 bases. The germline gives CDR1 SGHRS, CDR2 YFSETQ. The CDR3 loop spans 15 amino acids. Trimming left V 4 bases short and J 0 bases short, with 8 bases between. Here the CDR3 DNA reads TGCGCCAGCAGCAGGACTGCCTCTGGGGCCAACGTCCTGACTTTC. Protein product: CASSRTASGANVLTF.

This clone was counted a single time. This chain connects TRBV6-5 to TRBJ1-1, with 8 bases lining up with TRBD1. Germline CDR1 and CDR2: MNHEY and SVGAGI. V lost 8 bases and J lost 0; bases outside the gene matches: 8. CDR3 length: 15 residues. The CDR3: CASAGGLSMNTEAFF. The CDR3 DNA reads TGTGCCAGCGCAGGGGGCCTCAGTATGAACACTGAAGCTTTCTTT.

This chain uses TRBV11-2 with TRBJ2-7; D ambiguous. From germline, CDR1 is SGHAT and CDR2 FQNNGV. This CDR3 is 14 amino acids long. Trimming removed 2 bases at V and 1 base at J, with 9 bases between. CDR3 in DNA: TGTGCCAGCAGCTTAAATCAGAAATCCTACGAGCAGTACTTC. Its protein is CASSLNQKSYEQYF.

This clone was seen a handful of times. V usage is TRBV7-2 and J usage is TRBJ1-5, with 7 positions matching TRBD1. Germline V gene lookup returns CDR1 SGHTA and CDR2 FQGNSA. The CDR3 consists of 14 residues. J lost 6 bases, V lost 6 bases, and 8 bases had no gene match. The DNA for the CDR3 is TGTGCCAGCAGTTTGCTCTCAGGGGGTCAGCCCCAGCATTTT. Protein: CASSLLSGGQPQHF.

The J gene is TRBJ1-5, the V gene TRBV4-2; possible D gene TRBD1, 6 bases. Per germline, CDR1 LGHNA and CDR2 YNFKEQ. The ends were cut back, 0 bases at V and 7 bases at J, with 13 bases in the middle. The CDR3 has 15 residues. CDR3 DNA sequence: TGTGCCAGCAGCCAAGACGGCAGGGGTGGGCAGCCCCAGCATTTT. Residues: CASSQDGRGGQPQHF.

The chain couples TRBV27 to TRBJ2-2, with TRBD2 identical over 11 bases. V was clipped by 5 bases and J by 2 bases; unmatched bases: 4. CDR3 length: 16 residues. Germline V gives CDR1 MNHEY, CDR2 SMNVEV (reference sequence). For the CDR3, the DNA is TGTGCCAGCAGTAGGCTAGCGGGGGGTAACACCGGGGAGCTGTTTTTT. As protein: CASSRLAGGNTGELFF.

This clone was observed a few times. The chain employs TRBV9 and TRBJ1-2; TRBD1 matches 8 bases. Trimming cost V 4 bases and J 6 bases; bases outside gene matches: 8. The CDR3 consists of 14 residues. Germline CDR1 is SGDLS and CDR2 is YYNGEE. The CDR3 coding sequence is TGTGCCAGCAGCCCAGGGACAGGAGGGAATGGCTACACCTTC. Amino acids: CASSPGTGGNGYTF.

This clone has just one count. The chain joins TRBV10-3 to TRBJ1-6; TRBD1 agrees at 8 bases. This CDR3 is 15 amino acids long. Germline CDR1 ENHRY, CDR2 SYGVKD. J gave up 3 bases and V 3 bases, and 1 base lay outside the gene matches. The CDR3 sequence: CAISEGTGYNSPLHF. CDR3 DNA: TGTGCCATCAGTGAAGGGACAGGCTATAATTCACCCCTCCACTTT.

The chain combines TRBV28 with TRBJ1-2, with 9 bases identical to TRBD1. This CDR3 has 15 residues. The V segment lost 4 bases and the J segment 5 bases; nucleotides outside the gene matches: 8. Germline loops: CDR1 MDHEN, CDR2 SYDVKM. CDR3 nucleotide sequence: TGTGCCAGCAGTTCCGGGACAGGGCAAGTTTATGGCTACACCTTC. Encoded protein: CASSSGTGQVYGYTF.

This chain connects TRBV7-9 to TRBJ1-4; unclear D gene. Germline V gene lookup returns CDR1 SEHNR and CDR2 FQNEAQ (reference sequence). Trimming removed 1 base from V and 11 bases from J, with 11 bases in between. The CDR3 consists of 13 residues. Here the CDR3 DNA reads TGTGCCAGCAGCTTAGAATCCGAACGGAAACTGTTTTTT. This sequence encodes CASSLESERKLFF.

This clone was counted a single time. This chain uses TRBV2 with TRBJ2-7; 10 bases line up with TRBD1. The V segment lost 5 bases and the J segment 3 bases; nucleotides outside the gene matches: 4. The CDR3 contains 14 residues. Germline-derived CDR1 and CDR2 are SNHLY and FYNNEI. The CDR3 sequence is CASSSTGGGYEQYF. DNA of the CDR3: TGTGCCAGCAGTTCGACAGGGGGCGGCTACGAGCAGTACTTC.

This clone was counted once. The V gene is TRBV5-1, the J gene TRBJ1-2; 7 positions agree with TRBD1. Losses at the gene ends were 5 bases for V and 3 bases for J; bases not matched to a gene: 10. From germline, CDR1 is SGHRS and CDR2 YFSETQ. CDR3 length: 15 amino acids. The CDR3 DNA is TGCGCCAGCAGGCTCGAGGGGGCGCGATACTATGGCTACACCTTC. This gives the protein CASRLEGARYYGYTF.

The rearrangement links TRBV7-2 to TRBJ2-7; 11 bases line up with TRBD2. The germline CDR1 and CDR2 sequences are SGHTA and FQGNSA. The CDR3 runs 16 residues. Trimming at V came to 4 bases and at J to 3 bases, leaving 8 bases not matched to a gene. The CDR3 bases are TGTGCCAGCAGCTCTAGCGGGGGGACCGACCTCTACGAGCAGTACTTC. It yields the protein CASSSSGGTDLYEQYF.

This clone appeared a single time. V and J are TRBV7-9 and TRBJ2-7, with TRBD2 matching over 7 bases. CDR1 SEHNR and CDR2 FQNEAQ come from the germline V gene (reference sequence). CDR3 length: 15 amino acids. Trimming cost V 1 base and J 3 bases; bases outside gene matches: 6. CDR3 protein: CASSLGAGRDYEQYF. In DNA, the CDR3 is TGTGCCAGCAGCTTAGGGGCAGGGAGGGACTACGAGCAGTACTTC.

The chain carries TRBV4-3 and TRBJ2-5; TRBD1 matches 8 bases. The germline CDR1 and CDR2 sequences are LGHNA and YSLEER. The CDR3 is 16 residues long. V dropped 3 bases and J dropped 0; count of bases not matched to a gene: 6. CDR3: CASSQNYRGNQETQYF. The CDR3 region has the DNA TGCGCCAGCAGCCAGAATTACAGGGGGAACCAAGAGACCCAGTACTTC.

The V and J genes are TRBV7-2 and TRBJ2-3; possibly TRBD2 for D (5 bases). Germline assignment: CDR1 SGHTA and CDR2 FQGNSA. With 5 bases removed from V and 2 bases from J, the gap between germline ends came to 11 bases. This CDR3 has 14 residues. CDR3 sequence: CASSQSGDTDTQYF. DNA for the CDR3: TGTGCCAGCAGCCAATCCGGGGACACAGATACGCAGTATTTT.

Only one count was recorded for this clone. This chain links TRBV18 with TRBJ1-1; possible D gene TRBD1, 5 bases. V dropped 0 bases and J dropped 11 bases, with 10 bases sitting between them. This CDR3 is 12 amino acids long. CDR1 KGHSH and CDR2 LQKENI come from the germline V gene. In DNA, the CDR3 is TGTGCCAGCTCACCACCGTTGGGGGGGGCTTTCTTT. Translation gives CASSPPLGGAFF.

J is TRBJ2-5 and V is TRBV27; 7 positions agree with TRBD2. The CDR3 extends over 13 amino acids. CDR1 is MNHEY and CDR2 is SMNVEV in the germline V gene (reference sequence). V gave up 6 bases and J gave up 5 bases; unmatched junction bases: 6. The CDR3 sequence: CASSRGDVETQYF. The CDR3 nucleotides read TGTGCCAGCAGCCGGGGGGACGTGGAGACCCAGTACTTC.